The clone carrying this T cell receptor (beta chain) came up a few times. Its antigen remains unknown. One junction end disagrees with the germline gene, perhaps due to a read error. This CDR3 is 14 amino acids long. The V gene's germline CDR1 is LNHNV and CDR2 YYDKDF (reference sequence). The data were obtained in a study of beta chain features in type 1 diabetes. Overall study findings and caveats: There was a moderate but significant shortening of TCRB CDR3s in all four CD4+ subsets of Type 1 diabetes patients.

The entirety of the isolated RNA underwent reverse transcription, so expressed TCRB transcripts were sequenced. The assay was immunoSEQ multiplex PCR, and TCRdb's table has in-frame clones only and misses some. The sample shows a few hundred thousand clones, about 11% of them seen only once. The sample comprised naive CD4+ T cells from blood. The sequence derives from a man between 25 and 39 years old with type 1 diabetes. The rearrangement links TRBV15 to TRBJ2-7; the match to TRBD1 covers 9 bases. DNA for the CDR3: TGTGCCACCAGCGGAGACAGGGGGATAGGGGAGCAGTACTTC. Amino acids: CATSGDRGIGEQYF.